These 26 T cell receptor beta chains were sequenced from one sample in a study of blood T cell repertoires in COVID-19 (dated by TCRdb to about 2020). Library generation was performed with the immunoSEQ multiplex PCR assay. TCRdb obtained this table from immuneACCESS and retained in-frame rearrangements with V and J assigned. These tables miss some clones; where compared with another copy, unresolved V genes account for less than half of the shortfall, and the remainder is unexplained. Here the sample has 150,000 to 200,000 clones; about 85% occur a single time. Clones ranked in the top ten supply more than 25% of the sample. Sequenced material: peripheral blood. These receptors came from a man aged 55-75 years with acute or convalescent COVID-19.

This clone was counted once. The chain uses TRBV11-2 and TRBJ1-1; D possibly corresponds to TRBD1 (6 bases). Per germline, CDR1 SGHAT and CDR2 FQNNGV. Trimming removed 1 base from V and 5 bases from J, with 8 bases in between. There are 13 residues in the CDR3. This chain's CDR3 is CASSLGQGTEAFF. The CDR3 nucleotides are TGTGCCAGCAGCTTAGGCCAGGGGACTGAAGCTTTCTTT.

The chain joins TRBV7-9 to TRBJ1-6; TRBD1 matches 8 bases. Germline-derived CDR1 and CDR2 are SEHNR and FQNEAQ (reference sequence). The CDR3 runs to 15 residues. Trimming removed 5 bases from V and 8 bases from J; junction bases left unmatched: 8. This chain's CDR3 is CASSRGQGGYSPLHF. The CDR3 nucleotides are TGTGCCAGCAGCAGAGGACAGGGTGGTTATTCACCCCTCCACTTT.

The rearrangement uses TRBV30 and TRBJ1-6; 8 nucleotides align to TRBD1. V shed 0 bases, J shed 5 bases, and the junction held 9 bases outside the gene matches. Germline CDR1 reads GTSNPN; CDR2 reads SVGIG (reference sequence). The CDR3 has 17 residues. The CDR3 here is CAWSVPRTGPHNSPLHF. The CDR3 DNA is TGTGCCTGGAGTGTTCCCCGGACAGGGCCCCATAATTCACCCCTCCACTTT.

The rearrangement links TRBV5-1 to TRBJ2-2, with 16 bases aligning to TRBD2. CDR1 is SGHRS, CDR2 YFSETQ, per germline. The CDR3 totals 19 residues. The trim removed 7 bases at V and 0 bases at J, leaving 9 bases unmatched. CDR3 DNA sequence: TGCGCCAGCCGCGAGGGACTAGCGGGGGGGGTCGCGAACACCGGGGAGCTGTTTTTT. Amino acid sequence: CASREGLAGGVANTGELFF.

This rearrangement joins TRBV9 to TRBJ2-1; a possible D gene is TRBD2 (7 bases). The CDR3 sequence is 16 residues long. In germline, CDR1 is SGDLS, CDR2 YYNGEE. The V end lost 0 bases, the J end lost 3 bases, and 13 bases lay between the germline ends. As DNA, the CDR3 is TGTGCCAGCAGCGTAGCGGCGGGGGACAACTACAATGAGCAGTTCTTC. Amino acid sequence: CASSVAAGDNYNEQFF.

The CDR3 here is CASSLGQGIVYGYTF. In DNA, the CDR3 is TGCGCCAGCAGCTTGGGGCAGGGGATAGTTTATGGCTACACCTTC. The J gene is TRBJ1-2, the V gene TRBV5-1; possibly TRBD1 for D (6 bases). Germline-derived CDR1 and CDR2 are SGHRS and YFSETQ. V lost 0 bases and J 5 bases, leaving 14 bases between the germline ends. There are 15 residues in the CDR3.

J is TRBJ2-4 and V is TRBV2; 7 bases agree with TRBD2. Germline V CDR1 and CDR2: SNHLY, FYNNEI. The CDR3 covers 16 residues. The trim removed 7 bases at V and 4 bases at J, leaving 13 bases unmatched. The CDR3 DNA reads TGTGCCAGCATGGAGCGGGGAATGAGGACTAAAAACATTCAGTACTTC. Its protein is CASMERGMRTKNIQYF.

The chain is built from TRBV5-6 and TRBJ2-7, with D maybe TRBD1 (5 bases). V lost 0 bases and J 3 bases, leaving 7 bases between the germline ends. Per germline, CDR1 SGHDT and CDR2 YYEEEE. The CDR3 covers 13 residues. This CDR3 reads CASSLGTGYEQYF. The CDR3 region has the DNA TGTGCCAGCAGCTTGGGAACAGGCTACGAGCAGTACTTC.

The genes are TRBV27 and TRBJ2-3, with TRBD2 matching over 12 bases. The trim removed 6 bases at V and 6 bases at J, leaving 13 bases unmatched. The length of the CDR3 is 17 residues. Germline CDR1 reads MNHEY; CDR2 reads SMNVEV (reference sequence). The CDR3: CASRSTPTSGGWDTQYF. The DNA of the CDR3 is TGTGCCAGCAGATCAACCCCGACTAGCGGGGGCTGGGATACGCAGTATTTT.

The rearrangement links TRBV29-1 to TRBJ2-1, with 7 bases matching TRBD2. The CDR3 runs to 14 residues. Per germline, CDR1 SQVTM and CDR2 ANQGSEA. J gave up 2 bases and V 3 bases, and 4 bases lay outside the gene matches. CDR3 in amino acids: CSVEGGSTYNEQFF. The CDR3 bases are TGCAGCGTTGAGGGCGGGAGCACCTACAATGAGCAGTTCTTC.

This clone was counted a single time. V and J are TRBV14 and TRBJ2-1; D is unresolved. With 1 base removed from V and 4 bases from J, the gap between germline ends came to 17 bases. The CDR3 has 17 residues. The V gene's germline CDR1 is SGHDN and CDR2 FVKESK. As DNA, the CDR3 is TGTGCCAGCAGCCAAGGAGAGAACAGACAAAGGTACAATGAGCAGTTCTTC. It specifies CASSQGENRQRYNEQFF.

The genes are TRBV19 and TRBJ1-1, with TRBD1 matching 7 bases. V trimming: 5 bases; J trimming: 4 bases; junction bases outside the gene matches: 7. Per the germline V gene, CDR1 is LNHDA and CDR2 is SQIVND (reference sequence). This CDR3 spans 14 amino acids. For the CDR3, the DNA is TGTGCCAGTAGTGAGAGGGGGCTGGGCACTGAAGCTTTCTTT. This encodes CASSERGLGTEAFF.

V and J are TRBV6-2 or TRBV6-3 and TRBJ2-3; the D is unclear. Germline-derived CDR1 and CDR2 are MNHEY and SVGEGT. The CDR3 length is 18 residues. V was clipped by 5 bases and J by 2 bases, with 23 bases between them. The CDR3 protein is CASSPISISGSVTDTQYF. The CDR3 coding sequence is TGTGCCAGCAGTCCCATATCGATATCCGGTTCGGTCACAGATACGCAGTATTTT.

The CDR3 loop reads CASSESGTGWEAFF. In DNA form, the CDR3 reads TGTGCCAGCAGTGAATCCGGGACAGGATGGGAAGCTTTCTTT. The V gene is TRBV25-1, the J gene TRBJ1-1; 8 bases are a match to TRBD1. This CDR3 region has 14 residues. The trim removed 1 base at V and 8 bases at J, leaving 6 bases unmatched. Looked up from germline, CDR1 is MGHDK and CDR2 is SYGVNS.

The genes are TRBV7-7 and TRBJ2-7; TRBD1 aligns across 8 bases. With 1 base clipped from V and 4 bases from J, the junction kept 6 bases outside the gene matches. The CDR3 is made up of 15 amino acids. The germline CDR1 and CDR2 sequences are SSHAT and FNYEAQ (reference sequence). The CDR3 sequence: CASSLEQGEGYEQYF. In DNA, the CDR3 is TGTGCCAGCAGCTTAGAACAGGGGGAAGGATACGAGCAGTACTTC.

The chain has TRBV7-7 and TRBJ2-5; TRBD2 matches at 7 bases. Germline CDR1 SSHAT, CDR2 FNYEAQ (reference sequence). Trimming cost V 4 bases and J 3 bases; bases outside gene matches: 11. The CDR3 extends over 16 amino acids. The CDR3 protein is CASSSVGGGIEETQYF. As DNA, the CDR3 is TGTGCCAGCAGCTCGGTTGGGGGGGGGATCGAAGAGACCCAGTACTTC.

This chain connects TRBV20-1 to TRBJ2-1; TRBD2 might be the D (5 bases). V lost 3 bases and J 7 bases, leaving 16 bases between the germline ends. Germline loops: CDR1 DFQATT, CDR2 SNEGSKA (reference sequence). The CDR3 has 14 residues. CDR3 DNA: TGCAGTGCTAGTACTGTACTATCGGGAAATGAGCAGTTCTTC. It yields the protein CSASTVLSGNEQFF.

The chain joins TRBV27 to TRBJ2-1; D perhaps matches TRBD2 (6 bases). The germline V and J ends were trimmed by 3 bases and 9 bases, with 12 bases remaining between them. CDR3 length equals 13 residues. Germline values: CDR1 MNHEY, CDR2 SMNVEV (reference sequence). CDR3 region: CASSFRDFREQFF. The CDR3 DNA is TGTGCCAGCAGTTTCCGGGACTTCCGTGAGCAGTTCTTC.

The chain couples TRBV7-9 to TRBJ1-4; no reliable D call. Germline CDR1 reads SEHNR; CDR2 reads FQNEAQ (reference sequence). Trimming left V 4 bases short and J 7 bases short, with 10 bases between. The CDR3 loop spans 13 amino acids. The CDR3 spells CASSSNPGEKLFF. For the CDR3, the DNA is TGTGCCAGCAGCTCCAACCCGGGTGAAAAACTGTTTTTT.

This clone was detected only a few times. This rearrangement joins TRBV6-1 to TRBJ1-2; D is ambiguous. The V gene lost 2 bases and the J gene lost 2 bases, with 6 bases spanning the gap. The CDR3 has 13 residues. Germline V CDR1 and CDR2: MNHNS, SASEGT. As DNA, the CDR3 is TGTGCCAGCAGTGAACGGCGGAACTATGGCTACACCTTC. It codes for CASSERRNYGYTF.

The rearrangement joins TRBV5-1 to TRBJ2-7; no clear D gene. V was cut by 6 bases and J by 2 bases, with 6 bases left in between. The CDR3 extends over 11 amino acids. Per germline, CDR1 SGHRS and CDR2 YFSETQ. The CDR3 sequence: CASNHTYEQYV. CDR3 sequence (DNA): TGCGCCAGCAACCACACCTACGAGCAGTACGTC.

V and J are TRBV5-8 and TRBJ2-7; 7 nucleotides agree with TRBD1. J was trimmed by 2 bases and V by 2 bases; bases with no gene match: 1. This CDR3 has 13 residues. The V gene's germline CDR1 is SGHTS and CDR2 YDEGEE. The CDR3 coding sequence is TGTGCCAGCAGCTTCGGGACAGCCTACGAGCAGTACGTC. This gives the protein CASSFGTAYEQYV.

The CDR3 nucleotides are TGTGCCAGCAGTTTCGAGACACCAAGCAATCAGCCCCAGCATTTT. Encoded protein: CASSFETPSNQPQHF. J is TRBJ1-5 and V is TRBV27; D ambiguous. Germline V gives CDR1 MNHEY, CDR2 SMNVEV (reference sequence). V lost 3 bases to trimming and J lost 1 base, with 10 bases between them. The CDR3 covers 15 residues.

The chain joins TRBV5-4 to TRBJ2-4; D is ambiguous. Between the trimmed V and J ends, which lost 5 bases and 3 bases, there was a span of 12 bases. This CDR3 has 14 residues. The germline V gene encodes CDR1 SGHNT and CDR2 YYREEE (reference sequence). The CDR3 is CASSRRSGKNIQYF. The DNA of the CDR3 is TGTGCCAGCAGTCGCCGGTCGGGCAAAAACATTCAGTACTTC.

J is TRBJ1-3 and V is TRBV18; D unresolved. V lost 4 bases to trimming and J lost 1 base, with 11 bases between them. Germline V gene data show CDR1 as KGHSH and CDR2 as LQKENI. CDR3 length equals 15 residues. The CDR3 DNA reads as TGTGCCAGCTCACAAACGGAGACTTCTGGAAACACCATATATTTT. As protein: CASSQTETSGNTIYF.

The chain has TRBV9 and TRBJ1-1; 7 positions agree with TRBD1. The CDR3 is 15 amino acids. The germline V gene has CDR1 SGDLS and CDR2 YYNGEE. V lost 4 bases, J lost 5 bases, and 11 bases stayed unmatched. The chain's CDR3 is CASSSRQGPRTEAFF. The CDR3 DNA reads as TGTGCCAGCAGCTCCCGACAGGGACCTAGGACTGAAGCTTTCTTT.